This is a list of T cell receptor beta chains from one sample in a study of T-cell reconstitution after alpha-beta-depleted transplantation in children. MiXCR, applied by TCRdb to the PCR reads, yields one record per CDR3 protein. This table has 550,000 to 600,000 distinct CDR3 sequences, 23% appearing once. The input for sequencing was PBMCs, mostly from graft donor cells, taken 360 days after TCRalphabeta/CD19-depleted stem cell transplant. The receptors were gathered from a boy less than two years old who had a stem cell transplant for acute myeloid leukemia, so the T cells may come from the graft donor. The CDR3 runs from the conserved cysteine through the conserved F or W. D genes are given only for firm matches. Clone size, where shown, is once, few, many, or a class for clones that have expanded.

j_call: TRBJ2-5
v_call: TRBV6-5
clone_size: many
d_call: .
cdr3_nt: TGTGCCAGCAGTTATACCGGGGGGCTCCACCAAGAGACCCAGTACTTC
cdr3_aa: CASSYTGGLHQETQYF

j_call: TRBJ2-2
v_call: TRBV6-5
clone_size: many
d_call: TRBD2
cdr3_nt: TGTGCCAGCAGTTACGTACCTAGCGGGGGACCTGGGGACACCGGGGAGCTGTTTTTT
cdr3_aa: CASSYVPSGGPGDTGELFF

j_call: TRBJ2-2
v_call: TRBV20-1
clone_size: many
d_call: .
cdr3_nt: TGCAGTGCCTGGGACTTGGGGGAGCTGTTTTTT
cdr3_aa: CSAWDLGELFF

j_call: TRBJ2-1
v_call: TRBV5-6
clone_size: .
d_call: .
cdr3_nt: TGTGCCAGCAGCTTGGCTCGGGCTTTGGGGGGGCAGTTCTTC
cdr3_aa: CASSLARALGGQFF

j_call: TRBJ1-5
v_call: TRBV28
clone_size: once
d_call: TRBD1
cdr3_nt: TGTGCCAGCAGTTTATTTGCCCAGGGGGGCAATCAGCCCCAGCATTTT
cdr3_aa: CASSLFAQGGNQPQHF

j_call: TRBJ2-7
v_call: TRBV5-1
clone_size: .
d_call: .
cdr3_nt: TGCGCCAGCAGCTTGAGCCAAACCTACGAGCAGTACTTC
cdr3_aa: CASSLSQTYEQYF

j_call: TRBJ2-5
v_call: TRBV12-3/TRBV12-4
clone_size: few
d_call: .
cdr3_nt: TGTGCCAGCAGTTTTGGGATGGGAGGAGAGACCCAGTACTTC
cdr3_aa: CASSFGMGGETQYF

j_call: TRBJ2-5
v_call: TRBV5-6
clone_size: .
d_call: TRBD2
cdr3_nt: TGTGCCAGCAGCTTCGGACTAGCGGGGGATAAAGAGACCCAGTACTTC
cdr3_aa: CASSFGLAGDKETQYF

j_call: TRBJ1-2
v_call: TRBV7-2
clone_size: few
d_call: .
cdr3_nt: TGTGCCAGCAGCTTAGCGCCCGGGACACCCTATGGCTACACCTTC
cdr3_aa: CASSLAPGTPYGYTF

j_call: TRBJ2-1
v_call: TRBV5-6
clone_size: .
d_call: .
cdr3_nt: TGTGCCAGCAGCAAATCGGGACTCGTGTACAATGAGCAGTTCTTC
cdr3_aa: CASSKSGLVYNEQFF

j_call: TRBJ2-5
v_call: TRBV12-3/TRBV12-4
clone_size: few
d_call: TRBD1
cdr3_nt: TGTGCCAGCACAAAGGGGGCCCAAGAGACCCAGTACTTC
cdr3_aa: CASTKGAQETQYF

j_call: TRBJ2-3
v_call: TRBV28
clone_size: .
d_call: TRBD2
cdr3_nt: TGTGCCAGCGTCACTAGCGGGGGGTACACAGATACGCAGTATTTT
cdr3_aa: CASVTSGGYTDTQYF

j_call: TRBJ2-1
v_call: TRBV20-1
clone_size: few
d_call: TRBD2
cdr3_nt: TGCAGTGCTAGTCGGGGGACTAGCGGGGGGAATGAGCAGTTCTTC
cdr3_aa: CSASRGTSGGNEQFF

j_call: TRBJ1-2
v_call: TRBV3-1
clone_size: many
d_call: TRBD1
cdr3_nt: TGTGCCAGCAGCCAAGCTGACAGGGGGCGAGTCTATGGCTACACCTTC
cdr3_aa: CASSQADRGRVYGYTF

j_call: TRBJ2-3
v_call: TRBV3-1
clone_size: .
d_call: .
cdr3_nt: TGTGCCAGCAGCCAAGGAAGAGGCCATGGGGGTCCCACAGATACGCAGTATTTT
cdr3_aa: CASSQGRGHGGPTDTQYF

j_call: TRBJ2-7
v_call: TRBV7-2
clone_size: few
d_call: .
cdr3_nt: TGTGCCAGCAGCTTAGGGACAGTCAATTCCTACGAGCAGTACTTC
cdr3_aa: CASSLGTVNSYEQYF

j_call: TRBJ2-1
v_call: TRBV5-6
clone_size: once
d_call: .
cdr3_nt: TGTGCCAGCAGCCAGTCTACAGGCAATGAGCAGTTCTTC
cdr3_aa: CASSQSTGNEQFF

j_call: TRBJ1-6
v_call: TRBV12-3/TRBV12-4
clone_size: few
d_call: .
cdr3_nt: TGTGCCAGCAGTTTAATGACGGCGGGTGGGGGGCTCCACTTT
cdr3_aa: CASSLMTAGGGLHF

j_call: TRBJ2-3
v_call: TRBV25-1
clone_size: many
d_call: .
cdr3_nt: TGTGCCAGCAGTGAATGGGGCCCAGATACGCAGTATTTT
cdr3_aa: CASSEWGPDTQYF

j_call: TRBJ2-5
v_call: TRBV10-3
clone_size: few
d_call: TRBD2
cdr3_nt: TGTGCCATGGGGAGCGGGGGGGGCCAAGAGACCCAGTACTTC
cdr3_aa: CAMGSGGGQETQYF

j_call: TRBJ2-4
v_call: TRBV20-1
clone_size: many
d_call: .
cdr3_nt: TGCAGTGCTAGCAGAGGAGTTCAGTACTTC
cdr3_aa: CSASRGVQYF

j_call: TRBJ2-3
v_call: TRBV20-1
clone_size: many
d_call: .
cdr3_nt: TGCAGTCCCTCTAAGGGAAGGTGGACAGATACGCAGTATTTT
cdr3_aa: CSPSKGRWTDTQYF

j_call: TRBJ2-1
v_call: TRBV4-2
clone_size: few
d_call: .
cdr3_nt: TGTGCCAGCAGCCATAGTAACCGGCAGGACGGTGAGCAGTTCTTC
cdr3_aa: CASSHSNRQDGEQFF

j_call: TRBJ1-1
v_call: TRBV6-1
clone_size: .
d_call: .
cdr3_nt: TGTGCCAGCACCACCCTGGGGGCGAACACTGAAGCTTTCTTT
cdr3_aa: CASTTLGANTEAFF

j_call: TRBJ2-2
v_call: TRBV5-1
clone_size: few
d_call: .
cdr3_nt: TGCGCCAGCAGCTTGAGACGGGGAGGCACCGGGGAGCTGTTTTTT
cdr3_aa: CASSLRRGGTGELFF

j_call: TRBJ2-3
v_call: TRBV14
clone_size: .
d_call: TRBD2
cdr3_nt: TGTGCCAGCAGCCAAGAAGCCCCGGGGGGTAGGGATACGCAGTATTTT
cdr3_aa: CASSQEAPGGRDTQYF

j_call: TRBJ1-1
v_call: TRBV11-2
clone_size: .
d_call: .
cdr3_nt: TGTGCCAGCAGCTTCCCCTATCGCAGGGCGGGCACTGAAGCTTTCTTT
cdr3_aa: CASSFPYRRAGTEAFF

j_call: TRBJ2-7
v_call: TRBV6-6
clone_size: .
d_call: TRBD2
cdr3_nt: TGTGCCAGCAGTTATCGGGGGGGGGATGAGCAGTACTTC
cdr3_aa: CASSYRGGDEQYF

j_call: TRBJ1-6
v_call: TRBV20-1
clone_size: .
d_call: .
cdr3_nt: TGCAGTGCTAACCCCCAGGGGCGGATGTCACCCCTCCACTTT
cdr3_aa: CSANPQGRMSPLHF

j_call: TRBJ2-4
v_call: TRBV7-2
clone_size: few
d_call: .
cdr3_nt: TGTGCCAGCAGCTCGAAAAACATTCAGTACTTC
cdr3_aa: CASSSKNIQYF

j_call: TRBJ2-7
v_call: TRBV7-9
clone_size: .
d_call: TRBD1
cdr3_nt: TGTGCCAGCAGCTCCCAGGGGGACCCACCCTACGAGCAGTACTTC
cdr3_aa: CASSSQGDPPYEQYF